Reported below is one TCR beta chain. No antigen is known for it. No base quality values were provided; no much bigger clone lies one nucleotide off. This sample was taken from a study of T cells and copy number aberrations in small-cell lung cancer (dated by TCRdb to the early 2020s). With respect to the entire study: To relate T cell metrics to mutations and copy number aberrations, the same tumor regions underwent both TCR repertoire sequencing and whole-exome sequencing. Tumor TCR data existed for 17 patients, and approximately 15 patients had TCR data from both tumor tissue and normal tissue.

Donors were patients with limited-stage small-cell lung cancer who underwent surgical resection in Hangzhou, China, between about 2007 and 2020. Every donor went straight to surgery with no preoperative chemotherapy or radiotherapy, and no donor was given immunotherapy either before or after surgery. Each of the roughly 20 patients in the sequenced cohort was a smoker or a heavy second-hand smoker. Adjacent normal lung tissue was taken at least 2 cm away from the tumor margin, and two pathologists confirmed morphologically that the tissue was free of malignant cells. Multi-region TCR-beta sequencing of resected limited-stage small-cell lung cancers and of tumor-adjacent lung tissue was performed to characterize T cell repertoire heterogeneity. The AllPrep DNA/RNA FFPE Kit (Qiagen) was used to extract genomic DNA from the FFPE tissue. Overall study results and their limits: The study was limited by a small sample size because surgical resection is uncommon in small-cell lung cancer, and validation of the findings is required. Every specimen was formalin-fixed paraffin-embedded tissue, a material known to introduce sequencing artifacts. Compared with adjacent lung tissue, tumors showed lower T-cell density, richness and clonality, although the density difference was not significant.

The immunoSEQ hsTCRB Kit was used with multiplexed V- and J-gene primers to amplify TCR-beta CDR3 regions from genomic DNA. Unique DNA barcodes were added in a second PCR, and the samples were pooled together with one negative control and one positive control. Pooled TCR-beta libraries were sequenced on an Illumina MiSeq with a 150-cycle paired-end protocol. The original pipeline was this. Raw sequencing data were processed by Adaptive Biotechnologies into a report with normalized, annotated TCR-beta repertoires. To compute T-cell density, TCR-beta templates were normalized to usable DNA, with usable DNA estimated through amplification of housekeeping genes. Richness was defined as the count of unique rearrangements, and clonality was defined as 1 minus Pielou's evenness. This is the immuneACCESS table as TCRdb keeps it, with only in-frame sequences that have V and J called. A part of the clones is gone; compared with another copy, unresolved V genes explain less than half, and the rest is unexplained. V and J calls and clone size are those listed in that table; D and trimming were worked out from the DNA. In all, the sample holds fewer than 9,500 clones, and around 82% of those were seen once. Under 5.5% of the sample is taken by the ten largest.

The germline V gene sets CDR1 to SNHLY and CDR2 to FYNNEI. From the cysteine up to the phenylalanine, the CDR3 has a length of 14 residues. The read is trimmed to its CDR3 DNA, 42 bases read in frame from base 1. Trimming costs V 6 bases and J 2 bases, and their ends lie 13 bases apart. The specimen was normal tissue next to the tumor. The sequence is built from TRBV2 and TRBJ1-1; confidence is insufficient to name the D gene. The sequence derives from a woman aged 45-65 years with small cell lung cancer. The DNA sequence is TGTGCCAGCAGGTTTAAGGTTTTAAACACTGAAGCTTTCTTT. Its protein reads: CASRFKVLNTEAFF.